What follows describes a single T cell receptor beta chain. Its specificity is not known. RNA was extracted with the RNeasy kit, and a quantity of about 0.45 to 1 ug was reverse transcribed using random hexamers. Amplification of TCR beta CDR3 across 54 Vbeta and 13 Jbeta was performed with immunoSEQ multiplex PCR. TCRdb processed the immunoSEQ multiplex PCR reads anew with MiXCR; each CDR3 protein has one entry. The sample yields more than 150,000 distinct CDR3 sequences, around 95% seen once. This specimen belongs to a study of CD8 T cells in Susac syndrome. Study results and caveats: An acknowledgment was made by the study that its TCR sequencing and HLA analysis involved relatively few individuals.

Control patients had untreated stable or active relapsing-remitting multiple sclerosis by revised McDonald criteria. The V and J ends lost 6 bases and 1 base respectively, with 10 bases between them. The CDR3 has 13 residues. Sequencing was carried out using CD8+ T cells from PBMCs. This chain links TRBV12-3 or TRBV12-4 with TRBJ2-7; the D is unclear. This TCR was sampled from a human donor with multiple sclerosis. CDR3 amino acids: CASRRSESYEQYF. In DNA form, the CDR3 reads TGTGCCAGCAGGAGGTCCGAATCCTACGAGCAGTACTTC.